Below are 6 T cell receptor beta chains sequenced from a single sample in a study of Tregs in tolerant kidney transplant recipients. The data were produced by immunoSEQ multiplex PCR, yet TCRdb's version contains in-frame clones alone and is incomplete. The table shows 50,000 to 80,000 clones, with approximately 98% occurring only once. The starting material was Tregs from blood, obtained before the transplant. These receptors came from a human donor who received a combined kidney and bone marrow transplant.

The V call is TRBV5-6, the J call TRBJ2-5, with 10 bases identical to TRBD1. The CDR3 has 14 residues. CDR1 and CDR2 (germline): SGHDT, YYEEEE. V lost 3 bases, J lost 7 bases, and 6 bases stayed unmatched. The CDR3 here is CASSSRDRGGTQYF. CDR3 DNA sequence: TGTGCCAGCAGCTCCCGGGACAGGGGTGGGACCCAGTACTTC.

The J gene is TRBJ2-7, the V gene TRBV5-4; 7 positions match TRBD2. CDR3 length: 14 amino acids. Germline V lookup: CDR1 SGHNT, CDR2 YYREEE (reference sequence). The V segment lost 3 bases and the J segment 7 bases; nucleotides outside the gene matches: 10. This chain's CDR3 is CASSSGTTYGEQYF. In DNA form, the CDR3 reads TGTGCCAGCAGCTCCGGGACTACCTACGGGGAGCAGTACTTC.

The rearrangement uses TRBV19 and TRBJ1-1; 8 bases match TRBD1. There are 16 residues in the CDR3. The trim removed 4 bases at V and 1 base at J, leaving 8 bases unmatched. The germline V gene encodes CDR1 LNHDA and CDR2 SQIVND (reference sequence). The CDR3: CASSTRTGLGNTEAFF. CDR3 DNA sequence: TGTGCCAGTAGTACCCGGACAGGGCTGGGGAACACTGAAGCTTTCTTT. The entire variable domain, with the rest obtained from reference TRBV19 and TRBJ1-1, is as follows: DGGITQSPKYLFRKEGQNVTLSCEQNLNHDAMYWYRQDPGQGLRLIYYSQIVNDFQKGDIAEGYSVSREKKESFPLTVTSAQKNPTAFYLCASSTRTGLGNTEAFFGQGTRLTVV.

The gene calls are TRBV6-5 and TRBJ1-6, with 7 nucleotides matching TRBD1. Per germline, CDR1 MNHEY and CDR2 SVGAGI. V was pared by 5 bases and J by 9 bases, with 10 bases of the junction left unmatched. The CDR3 length is 15 residues. CDR3 coding DNA: TGTGCCAGCAGTCTGGGGGGACAGATCGCTTCACCCCTCCACTTT. Translated: CASSLGGQIASPLHF.

The V gene is TRBV19, the J gene TRBJ1-2, with 7 bases fitting TRBD1. Germline CDR1 and CDR2: LNHDA and SQIVND (reference sequence). This CDR3 is 15 amino acids long. V lost 3 bases, J lost 4 bases, and 8 bases stayed unmatched. CDR3 nucleotides: TGTGCCAGTAGTATTCAAGGGGGCCTGGGCTATGGCTACACCTTC. Amino acid sequence: CASSIQGGLGYGYTF.

V gene TRBV7-2 combines with J gene TRBJ2-3, with a tentative D call TRBD2 (5 bases). Germline CDR1 reads SGHTA; CDR2 reads FQGNSA. The CDR3 spans 16 residues. The V end was cut by 5 bases, the J end by 0 bases, with 15 bases between. The CDR3 DNA reads as TGTGCCAGCAGCCGGACTTCAACCACTAGCACAGATACGCAGTATTTT. It yields the protein CASSRTSTTSTDTQYF.